The clone carrying this TCR beta chain has more than one count but fewer than ten. The data were obtained in a study of beta chain features in type 1 diabetes. Study-wide background: No patient-donor differences in age, gender, total cells or subset yield.

All of the isolated RNA was reverse transcribed, so expressed TCRB transcripts were sequenced. Assay: immunoSEQ multiplex PCR; the TCRdb copy retains only in-frame clones and omits some. The sample holds about 110,000 clones; 40% are singletons and the top ten take roughly 0.064%. Losses at the gene ends were 6 bases for V and 0 bases for J; bases not matched to a gene: 2. The CDR3 has 13 amino acids. Germline assignment: CDR1 ENHRY and CDR2 SYGVKD. This chain joins TRBV10-3 and TRBJ2-7; TRBD1 matches 7 bases. The sequence was obtained from a woman under 30 in good health. The sequencing sample was made of stem cell memory CD4+ T cells from blood. The CDR3 reads CAIRGTVSYEQYF. The CDR3 region has the DNA TGTGCCATCAGGGGGACAGTCTCCTACGAGCAGTACTTC.